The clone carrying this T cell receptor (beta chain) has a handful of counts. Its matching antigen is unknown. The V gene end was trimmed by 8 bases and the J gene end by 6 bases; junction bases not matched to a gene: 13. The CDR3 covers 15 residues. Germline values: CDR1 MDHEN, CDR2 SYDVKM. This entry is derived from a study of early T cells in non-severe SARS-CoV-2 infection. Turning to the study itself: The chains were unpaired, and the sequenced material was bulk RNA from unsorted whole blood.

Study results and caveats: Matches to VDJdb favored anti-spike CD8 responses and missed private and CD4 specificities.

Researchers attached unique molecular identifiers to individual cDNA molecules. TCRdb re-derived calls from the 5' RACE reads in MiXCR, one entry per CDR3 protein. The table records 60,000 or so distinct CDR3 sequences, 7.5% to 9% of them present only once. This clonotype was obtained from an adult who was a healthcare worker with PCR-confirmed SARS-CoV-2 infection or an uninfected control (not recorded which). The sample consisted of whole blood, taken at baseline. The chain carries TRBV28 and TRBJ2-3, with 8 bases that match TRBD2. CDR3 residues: CASQSAGGRTDTQYF. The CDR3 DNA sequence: TGTGCCAGCCAGAGCGCGGGGGGAAGGACCGATACGCAGTATTTT.